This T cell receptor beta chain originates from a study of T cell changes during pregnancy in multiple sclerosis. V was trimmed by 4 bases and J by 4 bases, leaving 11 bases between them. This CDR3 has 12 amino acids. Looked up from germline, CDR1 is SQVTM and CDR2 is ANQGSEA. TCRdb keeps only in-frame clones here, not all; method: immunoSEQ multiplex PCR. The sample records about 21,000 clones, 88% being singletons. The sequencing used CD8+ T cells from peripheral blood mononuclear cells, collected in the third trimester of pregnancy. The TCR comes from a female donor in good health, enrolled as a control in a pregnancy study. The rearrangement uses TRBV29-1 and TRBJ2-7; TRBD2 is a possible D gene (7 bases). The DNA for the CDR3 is TGCAGCGTTGGAGGGGGGGGGTACGAGCAGTACTTC. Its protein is CSVGGGGYEQYF.